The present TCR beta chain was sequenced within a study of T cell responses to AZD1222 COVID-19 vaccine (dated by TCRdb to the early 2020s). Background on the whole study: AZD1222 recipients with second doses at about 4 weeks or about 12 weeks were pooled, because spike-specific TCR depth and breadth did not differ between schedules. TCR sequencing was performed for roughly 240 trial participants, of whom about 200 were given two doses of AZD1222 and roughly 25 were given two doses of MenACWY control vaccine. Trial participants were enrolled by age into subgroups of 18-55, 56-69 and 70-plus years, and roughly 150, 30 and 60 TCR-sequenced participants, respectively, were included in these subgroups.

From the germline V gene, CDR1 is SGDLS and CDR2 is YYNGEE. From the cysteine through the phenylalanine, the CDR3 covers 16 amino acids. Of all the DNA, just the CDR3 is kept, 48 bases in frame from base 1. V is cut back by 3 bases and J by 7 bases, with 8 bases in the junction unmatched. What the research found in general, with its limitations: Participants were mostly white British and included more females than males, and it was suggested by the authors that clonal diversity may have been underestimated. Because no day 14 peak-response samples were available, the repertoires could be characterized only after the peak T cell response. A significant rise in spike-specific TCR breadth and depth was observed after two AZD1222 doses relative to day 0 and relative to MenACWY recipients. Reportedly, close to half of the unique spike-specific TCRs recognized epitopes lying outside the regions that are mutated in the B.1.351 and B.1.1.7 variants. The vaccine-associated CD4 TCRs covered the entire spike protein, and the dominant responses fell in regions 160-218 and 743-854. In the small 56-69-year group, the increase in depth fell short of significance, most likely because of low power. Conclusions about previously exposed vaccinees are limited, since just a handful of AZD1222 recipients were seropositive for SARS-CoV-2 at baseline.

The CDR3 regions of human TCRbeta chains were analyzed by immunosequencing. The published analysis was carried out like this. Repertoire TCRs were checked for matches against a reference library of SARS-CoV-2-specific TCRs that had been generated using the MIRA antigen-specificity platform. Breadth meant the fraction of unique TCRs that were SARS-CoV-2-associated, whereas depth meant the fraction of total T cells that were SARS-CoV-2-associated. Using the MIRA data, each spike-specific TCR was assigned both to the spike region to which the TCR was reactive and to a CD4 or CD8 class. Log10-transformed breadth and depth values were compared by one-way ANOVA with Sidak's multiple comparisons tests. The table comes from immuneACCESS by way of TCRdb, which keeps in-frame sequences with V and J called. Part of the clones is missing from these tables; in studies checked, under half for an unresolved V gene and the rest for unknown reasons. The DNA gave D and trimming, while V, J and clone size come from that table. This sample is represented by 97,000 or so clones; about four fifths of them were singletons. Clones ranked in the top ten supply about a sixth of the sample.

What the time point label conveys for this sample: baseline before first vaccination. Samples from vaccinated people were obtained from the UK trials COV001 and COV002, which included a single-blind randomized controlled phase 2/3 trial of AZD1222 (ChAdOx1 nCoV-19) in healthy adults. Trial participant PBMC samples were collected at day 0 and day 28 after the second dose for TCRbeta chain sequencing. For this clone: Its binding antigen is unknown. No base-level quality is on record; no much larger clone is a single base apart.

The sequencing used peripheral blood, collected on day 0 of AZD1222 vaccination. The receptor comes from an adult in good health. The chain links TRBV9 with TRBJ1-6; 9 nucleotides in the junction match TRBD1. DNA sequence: TGTGCCAGCAGCGGGACACAGGGGGCACTAAATTCACCCCTCCACTTT. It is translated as CASSGTQGALNSPLHF. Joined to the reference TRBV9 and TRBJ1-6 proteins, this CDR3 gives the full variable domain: DSGVTQTPKHLITATGQRVTLRCSPRSGDLSVYWYQQSLDQGLQFLIQYYNGEERAKGNILERFSAQQFPDLHSELNLSSLELGDSALYFCASSGTQGALNSPLHFGNGTRLTVT.